This T cell receptor beta chain was profiled in a study of cytomegalovirus exposure and HLA in healthy donors. Whole-study results and caveats: Across donors, presence/absence analyses took sequencing depth to be roughly uniform.

V shed 3 bases and J 8 bases; nucleotides not matched to a gene: 6. The germline V gene has CDR1 MDHEN and CDR2 SYDVKM. This CDR3 is 13 amino acids long. Note on this clone: The antigen remains unidentified.

It was with 60 Vbeta and 13 Jbeta primers that the PCR ran. Using immunoSEQ multiplex PCR, the repertoire was profiled, and TCRdb retains in-frame clones only, with some absent. The table lists 100,000 to 150,000 clones, 70% to 85% of them singletons, with 1.3% to 1.5% in the top ten. The TCR sequence derives from a female donor in good health and CMV-seronegative. The sequenced sample was PBMCs. The chain employs TRBV28 and TRBJ1-2; 7 nucleotides line up with TRBD1. As DNA, the CDR3 is TGTGCCAGCAGTTTGAGGGGGCGCGAGGGCTACACCTTC. Its translation is CASSLRGREGYTF.